This TCR beta chain was observed in a study of cytomegalovirus exposure and HLA in healthy donors. Findings and caveats of the study: Per a later analysis, about 15,000 TCR beta sequences showed association with HLA alleles at 0.05 false discovery rate. Previously analyzed data showed that most TCR beta V segments were productive at a frequency of about 87% or about 30%.

PCR was performed using 60 Vbeta and 13 Jbeta primers. The table came from immunoSEQ multiplex PCR; TCRdb's copy has only in-frame clones and leaves some out. This sample has under 200,000 clones, with roughly 80% found just once. As regards this clone: Its antigen remains unidentified.

The CDR3 spans 15 residues. From germline, CDR1 is LNHNV and CDR2 YYDKDF (reference sequence). Trimming left V 2 bases short and J 1 base short, with 8 bases between. The sample was PBMCs. The V gene is TRBV15, the J gene TRBJ2-2, with a possible D match to TRBD2 (6 bases). The TCR originated in a man aged 30 to 39 in good health and CMV-seronegative. The CDR3 bases are TGTGCCACCAGCAGAACGGGGGTGAACACCGGGGAGCTGTTTTTT. It translates to CATSRTGVNTGELFF. Full variable domain (missing parts from reference TRBV15 and TRBJ2-2): DAMVIQNPRYQVTQFGKPVTLSCSQTLNHNVMYWYQQKSSQAPKLLFHYYDKDFNNEADTPDNFQSRRPNTSFCFLDIRSPGLGDTAMYLCATSRTGVNTGELFFGEGSRLTVL.